The 30 T cell receptor beta chains below come from one sample, sequenced in a study of CD8 T cells in ankylosing spondylitis. No antigen is known for these receptors. Study-wide findings and caveats: Typical of ankylosing spondylitis blood, it appeared, was a TCR beta motif of fewer than 10 highly homologous variants.

TCRdb independently ran MiXCR on the 5' RACE reads; one entry per CDR3 protein. The repertoire holds some 840,000 distinct CDR3 sequences, with over 9.5% as singletons. The sequenced sample consisted of blood, either unsorted or a sorted T cell fraction (not recorded which). The receptors shown here come from a male donor with ankylosing spondylitis.

This clonotype was detected only a few times. V and J are TRBV5-1 and TRBJ2-3; D is perhaps TRBD1 (6 bases). Trimming took 7 bases from V and 4 from J, leaving 16 bases between them. The germline V gene has CDR1 SGHRS and CDR2 YFSETQ. The CDR3 contains 14 residues. The DNA of the CDR3 is TGCGCCAGCGCCGGGACATATGGGGCAGATACGCAGTATTTT. Its protein is CASAGTYGADTQYF.

This clonotype was seen many times. The J gene is TRBJ2-3, the V gene TRBV12-3 or TRBV12-4; TRBD2 might be the D (7 bases). V was clipped by 10 bases and J by 4 bases, with 21 bases between them. The CDR3 consists of 15 residues. Written as DNA, the CDR3 is TGTGCCACCACCCGCGGGGGCGAAGAGTCAGATACGCAGTATTTT. Translating it yields CATTRGGEESDTQYF.

This clonotype came up a few times. The chain carries TRBV2 and TRBJ2-2; D is ambiguous. CDR1 is SNHLY and CDR2 is FYNNEI in the germline V gene. The CDR3 extends over 13 amino acids. Deletions cut 4 bases from V and 4 bases from J, with 7 bases between. The CDR3 loop is CASSGRITGELFF. As DNA, the CDR3 is TGTGCCAGCAGTGGTAGGATCACCGGGGAGCTGTTTTTT.

This clonotype was counted only a few times. The V and J genes are TRBV6-2 or TRBV6-3 and TRBJ2-5; D remains unclear. CDR1 and CDR2 (germline): MNHEY, SVGEGT. The CDR3 has 13 residues. The germline V and J ends were trimmed by 7 bases and 1 base, with 10 bases remaining between them. The CDR3, as DNA: TGTGCCAGCACCAAGGACGCCCAAGAGACCCAGTACTTC. Translated, it gives CASTKDAQETQYF.

This sequence joins TRBV6-2 or TRBV6-3 and TRBJ2-1; D possibly uses TRBD1 or TRBD2 (5 bases each). Germline V gene lookup returns CDR1 MNHEY and CDR2 SVGEGT. With 4 bases removed from V and 2 bases from J, the gap between germline ends came to 15 bases. This CDR3 contains 16 residues. The CDR3 spells CASSSVGAAAYNEQFF. Here the CDR3 DNA reads TGTGCCAGCAGTTCAGTCGGGGCAGCGGCCTACAATGAGCAGTTCTTC.

This clonotype was observed a few times. The chain recombines TRBV7-2 with TRBJ1-3; D unresolved. V lost 1 base and J lost 2, with 6 bases in between. The CDR3 has 14 residues. Per the germline V gene, CDR1 is SGHTA and CDR2 is FQGNSA. CDR3 in DNA: TGTGCCAGCAGCTTAGACGCGGCTGGAAACACCATATATTTT. Residues: CASSLDAAGNTIYF.

This clonotype was observed a handful of times. This chain joins TRBV7-9 and TRBJ1-2; D is unresolved. The CDR3 loop spans 12 amino acids. The germline V gene encodes CDR1 SEHNR and CDR2 FQNEAQ (reference sequence). V was pared by 7 bases and J by 7 bases, with 13 bases between. The CDR3 region is CASNRPWSGYTF. Written as DNA, the CDR3 is TGTGCCAGCAACCGTCCGTGGAGTGGCTACACCTTC.

The V call is TRBV10-3, the J call TRBJ2-3; D remains ambiguous. Germline CDR1 reads ENHRY; CDR2 reads SYGVKD. V was clipped by 7 bases and J by 0 bases, with 8 bases between them. This CDR3 region has 13 residues. CDR3: CAIMDDSTDTQYF. CDR3 DNA sequence: TGTGCCATCATGGACGATAGCACAGATACGCAGTATTTT.

The V gene is TRBV20-1, the J gene TRBJ2-5, with 13 bases matching TRBD2. Germline lookup yields CDR1 DFQATT and CDR2 SNEGSKA (reference sequence). J lost 5 bases, V lost 6 bases, and 12 bases had no gene match. The CDR3 is 16 residues long. CDR3 bases: TGCAGTGCCCCCGGGACTAGCGGGATCCAGGGGGAGACCCAGTACTTC. This encodes CSAPGTSGIQGETQYF.

Only a few counts were recorded for this clonotype. This rearrangement joins TRBV6-1 to TRBJ1-3, with D perhaps TRBD1 (6 bases). Per germline, CDR1 MNHNS and CDR2 SASEGT. The CDR3 runs to 15 residues. V dropped 6 bases and J dropped 0 bases, with 12 bases sitting between them. CDR3 nucleotides: TGTGCCAGCAGAGGACAGCCCATCTCTGGAAACACCATATATTTT. It translates to CASRGQPISGNTIYF.

The chain joins TRBV6-5 to TRBJ2-2; TRBD1 is a possible D gene (6 bases). This CDR3 contains 12 residues. Trimming took 5 bases from V and 9 from J, leaving 10 bases between them. The germline CDR1 and CDR2 sequences are MNHEY and SVGAGI. The CDR3 reads CASSPRDRELFF. In DNA form, the CDR3 reads TGTGCCAGCAGTCCCCGGGACAGGGAGCTGTTTTTT.

This clonotype was detected a few times. This chain links TRBV12-3 or TRBV12-4 with TRBJ1-2, with TRBD1 as a possible D gene (6 bases). CDR3 length: 13 residues. Trimming took 7 bases from V and 7 from J, leaving 16 bases between them. The CDR3 here is CASTVGGAGGYTF. In DNA form, the CDR3 reads TGTGCCAGCACCGTAGGGGGGGCCGGTGGCTACACCTTC.

This clonotype came up a few times. CDR3 nucleotides: TGTGCCAGCAGTTTGGAGAATCGGGCAGATACGCAGTATTTT. Protein product: CASSLENRADTQYF. This rearrangement joins TRBV28 to TRBJ2-3, with D unclear. In germline, CDR1 is MDHEN, CDR2 SYDVKM. The CDR3 spans 14 residues. V dropped 3 bases and J dropped 4 bases, with 11 bases sitting between them.

There are a few counts of this clonotype. J is TRBJ1-1 and V is TRBV29-1; no definite D call. The germline V gene encodes CDR1 SQVTM and CDR2 ANQGSEA. This CDR3 spans 14 amino acids. V was pared by 4 bases and J by 4 bases, with 16 bases between. The CDR3 DNA is TGCAGCGTTGCGTCTCTCCTAAGGAGCACTGAAGCTTTCTTT. This codes for CSVASLLRSTEAFF.

The CDR3: CASSQERQVQETQYF. The CDR3 nucleotides are TGCGCCAGCAGCCAAGAGAGGCAGGTCCAAGAGACCCAGTACTTC. The V and J genes are TRBV4-3 and TRBJ2-5; D remains ambiguous. The V gene lost 0 bases and the J gene lost 1 base, with 9 bases spanning the gap. CDR1 and CDR2 from the germline V gene are LGHNA and YSLEER. The CDR3 is 15 residues long.

The gene calls are TRBV4-1 and TRBJ2-5, with 10 bases aligning to TRBD1. This CDR3 has 17 amino acids. Germline V gives CDR1 MGHRA, CDR2 YSYEKL. V lost 0 bases to trimming and J lost 5 bases; unmatched junction nucleotides: 9. The CDR3 DNA reads TGCGCCAGCAGCCAAGATCTTGGACAGGGGGTCGCGGAGACCCAGTACTTC. Its translation is CASSQDLGQGVAETQYF.

This clonotype was detected a few times. The chain recombines TRBV6-5 with TRBJ1-2; D not certain. Germline V CDR1 and CDR2: MNHEY, SVGAGI. V was cut by 2 bases and J by 5 bases, with 12 bases left in between. This CDR3 has 14 amino acids. Here the CDR3 DNA reads TGTGCCAGCAGTTACGTTCCCCGGGGATATGGCTACACCTTC. It yields the protein CASSYVPRGYGYTF.

This clonotype has only a few counts. The chain joins TRBV12-5 to TRBJ1-1; D may be TRBD1 (6 bases). Looked up from germline, CDR1 is LGHNT and CDR2 is FRNRAP. The CDR3 runs 15 residues. Trimming left V 7 bases short and J 1 base short, with 16 bases between. The CDR3 spells CASAWGAVRNTEAFF. The CDR3 coding sequence is TGTGCTAGTGCCTGGGGGGCAGTTAGGAACACTGAAGCTTTCTTT. Drawing the rest from reference TRBV12-5 and TRBJ1-1, the complete variable domain is DARVTQTPRHKVTEMGQEVTMRCQPILGHNTVFWYRQTMMQGLELLAYFRNRAPLDDSGMPKDRFSAEMPDATLATLKIQPSEPRDSAVYFCASAWGAVRNTEAFFGQGTRLTVV.

This clonotype was seen a handful of times. This rearrangement joins TRBV20-1 to TRBJ2-7; no reliable D call. The CDR3 sequence is 15 residues long. The ends were cut back, 1 base at V and 0 bases at J, with 13 bases in the middle. Germline V gene data show CDR1 as DFQATT and CDR2 as SNEGSKA (reference sequence). CDR3 amino acids: CSARVSAKPSYEQYF. The CDR3 DNA reads TGCAGTGCTAGAGTTTCGGCCAAGCCCTCCTACGAGCAGTACTTC.

V usage is TRBV11-2 and J usage is TRBJ2-1; D tentatively reads TRBD1 or TRBD2 (5 bases each). Germline CDR1 reads SGHAT; CDR2 reads FQNNGV. The CDR3 has 16 amino acids. Deletions cut 5 bases from V and 6 bases from J, with 20 bases between. The CDR3 loop reads CASSRGVTTPGNEQFF. The CDR3 nucleotides are TGTGCCAGCAGCCGAGGGGTTACGACGCCGGGCAATGAGCAGTTCTTC.

At least ten counts were recorded for this clonotype. This chain joins TRBV7-8 and TRBJ2-7, with a weak D call TRBD1 (5 bases). The CDR3 is 12 residues long. Per the germline V gene, CDR1 is SGHVS and CDR2 is FQNEAQ. Between the trimmed V and J ends, which lost 9 bases and 2 bases, there was a span of 11 bases. The CDR3 nucleotides read TGTGCCAGTAAGACAGACACCTACGAGCAGTACTTC. It yields the protein CASKTDTYEQYF.

This chain uses TRBV30 with TRBJ2-3, with a tentative D call TRBD1 (5 bases). V was shortened by 1 base and J by 4 bases, with 12 bases between the two germline ends. CDR1 GTSNPN and CDR2 SVGIG come from the germline V gene (reference sequence). This CDR3 has 14 amino acids. The CDR3 nucleotides read TGTGCCTGGAGTGAGGCCCAGGGTCCAGATACGCAGTATTTT. Protein product: CAWSEAQGPDTQYF.

The table lists this clonotype with a few counts. The chain is built from TRBV9 and TRBJ2-7; 7 nucleotides match TRBD1. This CDR3 spans 15 amino acids. Germline lookup yields CDR1 SGDLS and CDR2 YYNGEE. V was clipped by 4 bases and J by 5 bases; unmatched bases: 12. CDR3: CASSPRQGQSNEQYF. The CDR3 DNA is TGTGCCAGCAGCCCCCGACAGGGTCAAAGTAACGAGCAGTACTTC. Variable domain in full (rest from reference TRBV9 and TRBJ2-7): DSGVTQTPKHLITATGQRVTLRCSPRSGDLSVYWYQQSLDQGLQFLIQYYNGEERAKGNILERFSAQQFPDLHSELNLSSLELGDSALYFCASSPRQGQSNEQYFGPGTRLTVT.

J is TRBJ1-1 and V is TRBV12-3 or TRBV12-4; 7 nucleotides align to TRBD1. V shed 6 bases, J shed 5 bases, and the junction held 12 bases outside the gene matches. The length of the CDR3 is 15 residues. CDR3 in DNA: TGTGCCAGCAGCCGCCGGACAGGAGGGGATACTGAAGCTTTCTTT. Encoded protein: CASSRRTGGDTEAFF.

Many counts were recorded for this clonotype. The chain couples TRBV12-3 or TRBV12-4 to TRBJ2-1, with TRBD1 identical over 7 bases. J gave up 3 bases and V 7 bases, and 9 bases lay outside the gene matches. The CDR3 extends over 15 amino acids. The chain's CDR3 is CASTSRQGYYNEQFF. In nucleotides, the CDR3 is TGTGCCAGCACAAGCCGACAGGGCTACTACAATGAGCAGTTCTTC.

This clonotype occurred a few times. The CDR3 DNA sequence: TGTGCCAGTAGTATAGCTCCGAGGGGGGCCGGTGGGGCCAACGTCCTGACTTTC. Translation: CASSIAPRGAGGANVLTF. The chain joins TRBV19 to TRBJ2-6; TRBD1 or TRBD2 may be the D gene (6 bases each). V was trimmed by 1 base and J by 3 bases, leaving 16 bases between them. The CDR3 contains 18 residues. The germline V gene has CDR1 LNHDA and CDR2 SQIVND (reference sequence). Combining the CDR3 with reference TRBV19 and TRBJ2-6 gives the whole variable domain DGGITQSPKYLFRKEGQNVTLSCEQNLNHDAMYWYRQDPGQGLRLIYYSQIVNDFQKGDIAEGYSVSREKKESFPLTVTSAQKNPTAFYLCASSIAPRGAGGANVLTFGAGSRLTVL.

This clonotype was counted many times. The gene calls are TRBV18 and TRBJ1-5; D remains unclear. Germline V lookup: CDR1 KGHSH, CDR2 LQKENI. Trimming removed 1 base from V and 5 bases from J, with 6 bases in between. This CDR3 has 13 amino acids. The CDR3 sequence is CASSPQPDQPQHF. CDR3 bases: TGTGCCAGCTCACCACAGCCCGATCAGCCCCAGCATTTT.

In its sample, this clonotype was seen a few times. V gene TRBV5-1 combines with J gene TRBJ2-3; D possibly corresponds to TRBD2 (6 bases). CDR3 length equals 18 residues. CDR1 is SGHRS and CDR2 is YFSETQ in the germline V gene. V was pared by 0 bases and J by 1 base, with 18 bases between. In DNA form, the CDR3 reads TGCGCCAGCAGCTTGGTAGCGGAAGCCCGAATTCGCACAGATACGCAGTATTTT. Protein sequence: CASSLVAEARIRTDTQYF.

Only a few counts were recorded for this clonotype. The rearrangement links TRBV7-2 to TRBJ2-7; 12 positions agree with TRBD2. This CDR3 region has 18 residues. The V gene end was trimmed by 0 bases and the J gene end by 6 bases; junction bases not matched to a gene: 12. CDR1 and CDR2 from the germline V gene are SGHTA and FQGNSA. CDR3 DNA: TGTGCCAGCAGCTTAGCGAGGAGAACTAGCGGGAGGATTACCGAGCAGTACTTC. Residues: CASSLARRTSGRITEQYF.

Only a few counts were recorded for this clonotype. The chain uses TRBV5-1 and TRBJ2-5; D uncertain. The CDR3 runs to 14 residues. CDR1 is SGHRS and CDR2 is YFSETQ in the germline V gene. V lost 2 bases and J 5 bases, leaving 13 bases between the germline ends. Here the CDR3 reads CASSFPDRIETQYF. The CDR3 bases are TGCGCCAGCAGCTTCCCGGATAGAATCGAGACCCAGTACTTC.